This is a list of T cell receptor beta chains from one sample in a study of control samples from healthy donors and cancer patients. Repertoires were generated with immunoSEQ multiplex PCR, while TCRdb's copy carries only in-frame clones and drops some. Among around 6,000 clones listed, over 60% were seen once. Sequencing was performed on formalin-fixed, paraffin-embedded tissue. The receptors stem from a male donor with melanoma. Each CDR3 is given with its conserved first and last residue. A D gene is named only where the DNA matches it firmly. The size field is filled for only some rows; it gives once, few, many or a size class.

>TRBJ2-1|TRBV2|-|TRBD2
TGTGCCAGCAGTTGGACTAGCGGGAATGGCGAAGAGCAGTTCTTC
CASSWTSGNGEEQFF
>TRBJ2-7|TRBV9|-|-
TGTGCCAGCAGCCCTGACGACTCGAGCGAGCAGTACTTC
CASSPDDSSEQYF
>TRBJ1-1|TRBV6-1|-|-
TGTGCCAGCAGTGAAGCCCCACACTCTGAAGCTTTCTTT
CASSEAPHSEAFF
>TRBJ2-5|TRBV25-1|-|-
TGTGCCAGCAGGATCGGGGAGACCCAGTACTTC
CASRIGETQYF
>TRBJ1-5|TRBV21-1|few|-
TGTGCCAGCAGCAAAGCGGAGGAAACTCAGCATTTT
CASSKAEETQHF
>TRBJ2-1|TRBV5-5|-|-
TGTGCCAGCAGCGGGGACAACAATGAGCAGTTCTTC
CASSGDNNEQFF
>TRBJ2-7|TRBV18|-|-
TGTGCCAGCTCACCAAGGACTATGGCCTACGAGCAGTACTTC
CASSPRTMAYEQYF
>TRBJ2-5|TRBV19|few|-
TGTGCCAGTACCCCCTCTGGGATTTGGGCGGTTCAAGAGACCCAGTACTTC
CASTPSGIWAVQETQYF
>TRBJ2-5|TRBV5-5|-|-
TGTGCCAGCAGTCTTCAGGGGTTTCAAGAGACCCAGTACTTC
CASSLQGFQETQYF
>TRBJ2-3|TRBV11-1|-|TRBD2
TGTGCCAGCAGCCCAGGACTAGCGGGAGAGGTAGATACGCAGTATTTT
CASSPGLAGEVDTQYF
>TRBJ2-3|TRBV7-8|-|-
TGTGCCAGCAGCTTGGTCAGCACAGATACGCAGTATTTT
CASSLVSTDTQYF
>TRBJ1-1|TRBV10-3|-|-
TGTGCCATCAGTGAGTCGGGAGGGGGAGGCACGAACACTGAAGCTTTCTTT
CAISESGGGGTNTEAFF
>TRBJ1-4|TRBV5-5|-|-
TGTGCCAGCAGCTATTGGGGGTTTGGTAATGAAAAACTGTTTTTT
CASSYWGFGNEKLFF
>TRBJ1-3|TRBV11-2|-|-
TGTGCCAGCAGCTTTTATCTGGGAGACTCTGGAAACACCATATATTTT
CASSFYLGDSGNTIYF
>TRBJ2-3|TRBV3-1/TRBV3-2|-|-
TGTGCCAGCAGCCAAAGCGTGGCAGGCACAGATACGCAGTATTTT
CASSQSVAGTDTQYF